Below, one TCR beta chain is given with its context. The antigen is undetermined. A second PCR, run for about 7 to 12 cycles, used a sample-barcoded 5' primer plus a J-beta primer mix. Carrying 12 random nucleotides, a template-switch adaptor labeled each individual cDNA molecule. From the 5' RACE reads, TCRdb called clonotypes with MiXCR, one entry per CDR3 protein. The table records about 1,400,000 distinct CDR3 sequences, roughly 59% of them present only once. The CDR3 sequence is 12 residues long. V shed 0 bases, J shed 12 bases, and the junction held 4 bases outside the gene matches. Germline-derived CDR1 and CDR2 are SQVTM and ANQGSEA. This sample stems from a study of blood T cells in healthy people across ages. Study observations and caveats: Naive T cell percentage by flow cytometry tracked strongly with beta diversity.

The sample comprised blood. The chain has TRBV29-1 and TRBJ2-5; 10 positions agree with TRBD2. The sequence came from a man younger than 35 in good health. The CDR3 DNA follows: TGCAGCGTTGAAGATCCACTAGCGGGAAAGTACTTC. Residues: CSVEDPLAGKYF.